This T cell receptor beta chain was captured by sequencing in a study of blood T cells in healthy people across ages. For the second PCR, which ran for about 7 to 11 cycles, a sample-barcoded 5' primer and a J-beta primer mix were used. TCRdb fed the 5' RACE reads into MiXCR, producing one record per CDR3 protein. The sample shows 700,000 or so distinct CDR3 sequences, 40% to 50% of them seen only once. The table lists this clonotype with many counts. V lost 4 bases to trimming and J lost 6 bases; unmatched junction nucleotides: 10. The V gene's germline CDR1 is SGHTA and CDR2 FQGTGA. The CDR3 length is 17 residues.

This sequence joins TRBV7-3 and TRBJ2-5, with 14 bases lining up with TRBD2. The sequence came from a man older than 75 in good health. Sample: blood. The CDR3 nucleotides are TGTGCCAGCAGCTCCGGCGGTGGGACTAGCGGGAGAAAGACCCAGTACTTC. Its translation: CASSSGGGTSGRKTQYF.